Shown below are 4 T cell receptor beta chains from a single sample sequenced in a study of radiotherapy plus CTLA-4 blockade in lung cancer. Profiled with immunoSEQ multiplex PCR; TCRdb holds only in-frame clones, not every one. Of roughly 66,000 clones listed, over 75% are singletons. The specimen comprised peripheral blood, sampled from a patient treated with radiotherapy plus ipilimumab. The receptor source for this set is a human donor with non-small cell lung cancer who had a partial response to radiotherapy plus ipilimumab.

The rearrangement uses TRBV10-3 and TRBJ1-1; 9 nucleotides match TRBD1. V shed 0 bases, J shed 5 bases, and the junction held 7 bases outside the gene matches. The CDR3 covers 16 residues. From germline, CDR1 is ENHRY and CDR2 SYGVKD. DNA of the CDR3: TGTGCCATCAGTGAGTCGTCGGGACAGGGAGGAACTGAAGCTTTCTTT. Translated, it gives CAISESSGQGGTEAFF.

This clone appeared a single time. The rearrangement links TRBV5-1 to TRBJ2-1, with 9 positions matching TRBD2. Germline CDR1 reads SGHRS; CDR2 reads YFSETQ. The CDR3 loop spans 18 amino acids. With 1 base clipped from V and 2 bases from J, the junction kept 10 bases outside the gene matches. The CDR3 reads CASSLRGHSGSPYNEQFF. In DNA, the CDR3 is TGCGCCAGCAGCTTGAGGGGGCATAGCGGGAGCCCCTACAATGAGCAGTTCTTC.

The V and J genes are TRBV7-3 and TRBJ1-1; TRBD1 agrees at 10 bases. V was pared by 5 bases and J by 4 bases, with 7 bases of the junction left unmatched. The V gene's germline CDR1 is SGHTA and CDR2 FQGTGA. There are 15 residues in the CDR3. CDR3 region: CASSPETGGPTEAFF. CDR3 in DNA: TGTGCCAGCAGCCCCGAGACAGGGGGCCCCACTGAAGCTTTCTTT.

The rearrangement links TRBV9 to TRBJ1-4; the D is unclear. CDR3 length: 15 amino acids. V lost 0 bases and J 3 bases, leaving 9 bases between the germline ends. In germline, CDR1 is SGDLS, CDR2 YYNGEE. CDR3 coding DNA: TGTGCCAGCAGCGTAGGTAGCGGGGCTAATGAAAAACTGTTTTTT. Translation: CASSVGSGANEKLFF.